Included here is one T cell receptor (beta chain) sequence, with context. Its antigen is unidentified. Sequenced by immunoSEQ multiplex PCR; TCRdb stores in-frame clones only, minus some. The sample consists of 22,000 or so clones, around four fifths of them appearing once. The sample is drawn from a study of OX40 agonist ivuxolimab in advanced cancers. Trimming took off 8 bases at V and 0 bases at J, with 18 bases between the two ends. Germline V gene lookup returns CDR1 SNHLY and CDR2 FYNNEI. The length of the CDR3 is 16 residues. Study-level results: The investigators did not determine what antigen specificity the expanded peripheral T cells had.

The sequence came from an adult with an advanced solid tumor such as melanoma, head and neck, liver or kidney cancer. The material sequenced was CD4+ or CD8+ T cells sorted from blood, taken in a trial of the OX40 agonist ivuxolimab. This sequence joins TRBV2 and TRBJ2-3; D remains unclear. DNA of the CDR3: TGTGCCAGCCCGACTGTAGCTCCGCATAGCACAGATACGCAGTATTTT. Translating gives CASPTVAPHSTDTQYF.